This note documents a single T cell receptor (beta chain) sequence. Sequencing used immunoSEQ multiplex PCR; TCRdb keeps in-frame clones, though not all of them. The table lists fewer than 250,000 clones, approximately 88% of them singletons, with approximately 7.6% in the top ten. Germline V lookup: CDR1 SEHNR, CDR2 FQNEAQ (reference sequence). Trimming removed 4 bases from V and 5 bases from J, with 14 bases in between. This CDR3 has 14 amino acids. Cohort 3 donors counted as recovered after two negative PCRs, clearance, or resolved symptoms. This sample was taken from a study of blood T cell repertoires in COVID-19.

The V and J genes are TRBV7-9 and TRBJ2-5; maybe TRBD1 (6 bases). The sample was PBMCs or T cells enriched from blood (not recorded which). This TCR came from a woman aged 18-29 years who had recovered from COVID-19. CDR3 sequence: CASSSYRDVETQYF. CDR3 in DNA: TGTGCCAGCAGCTCATACAGGGATGTGGAGACCCAGTACTTC.